The 24 T cell receptor delta chains listed next were all sequenced from one sample in a study of Vδ1+ human thymocytes. Study results and caveats: Highly polyclonal TRG and TRD repertoires with Gaussian CDR3 length distributions appeared in thymus.

No cognate antigen is known for these TCRs. Sequences come from RNA converted to cDNA by reverse transcription. CDR3 amplicons came from multiplex PCR with pooled V-gene forward and constant-region reverse primers. TCRdb reran clone calling via CATT on the multiplex PCR reads. The sample holds around 56,000 delta-chain clones, over 13% seen once. Material for sequencing was Vdelta1+ gamma-delta thymocytes from the thymus. This sample's subset: FACS-sorted CD3+ TCRalphabeta- TCRVdelta1+ TCRVdelta2- thymocytes. Receptors originate from a girl less than two years old who had congenital heart surgery.

V gene TRDV1 combines with J gene TRDJ1; 10 nucleotides line up with TRDD3. Germline loops: CDR1 TSWWSYY, CDR2 QGS. The V and J ends lost 6 bases and 3 bases, in that order; junction bases with no gene match: 22. The CDR3 is 20 amino acids. CDR3 DNA: TGTGCTCTTGGTGATCTTCCTACTGTGGGGGATACCTTAGGCGCCGATAAACTCATCTTT. Translation: CALGDLPTVGDTLGADKLIF.

This clone was detected a few times. The chain carries TRDV1 and TRDJ1; 7 bases match TRDD2. This CDR3 has 21 residues. J lost 3 bases, V lost 2 bases, and 24 bases had no gene match. Germline V CDR1 and CDR2: TSWWSYY, QGS. CDR3 sequence (DNA): TGTGCTCTTGGGGAAGGGTTCCTACGAGGGGGCCGGCATACTTGGGCCGATAAACTCATCTTT. This codes for CALGEGFLRGGRHTWADKLIF.

This clone turned up a few times. The chain is built from TRDV1 and TRDJ1, with 7 bases aligning to TRDD3. V dropped 5 bases and J dropped 0; count of bases not matched to a gene: 6. This CDR3 contains 15 residues. Germline V gives CDR1 TSWWSYY, CDR2 QGS. This CDR3 is CALGPTGVDTDKLIF. In DNA, the CDR3 is TGTGCTCTTGGGCCCACTGGGGTAGACACCGATAAACTCATCTTT.

This rearrangement joins TRDV1 to TRDJ1; 8 bases match TRDD3. V was clipped by 3 bases and J by 0 bases; unmatched bases: 6. The CDR3 is 16 residues long. Germline CDR1 and CDR2: TSWWSYY and QGS. CDR3 residues: CALGDSTGGYTDKLIF. In DNA form, the CDR3 reads TGTGCTCTTGGGGATAGTACTGGGGGGTACACCGATAAACTCATCTTT.

This clone showed up just a few times. V and J are TRDV1 and TRDJ1; TRDD3 matches at 9 bases. There are 17 residues in the CDR3. Germline CDR1 and CDR2: TSWWSYY and QGS. The V segment lost 0 bases and the J segment 3 bases; nucleotides outside the gene matches: 8. As DNA, the CDR3 is TGTGCTCTTGGGGAACTATGTACTGGGGGACGGGCCGATAAACTCATCTTT. The encoded protein is CALGELCTGGRADKLIF.

In its sample, this clone was seen a few times. The rearrangement uses TRDV1 and TRDJ1, with 7 bases that match TRDD3. V gave up 0 bases and J gave up 0 bases; unmatched junction bases: 22. This CDR3 has 22 residues. Germline V lookup: CDR1 TSWWSYY, CDR2 QGS. The CDR3 DNA sequence: TGTGCTCTTGGGGAACTAGCGTACGCGGGGGCTGGGGGCCGCCCTGACACCGATAAACTCATCTTT. This translates into CALGELAYAGAGGRPDTDKLIF.

A note on this clone: Other DNA variants within this sample encode the same CDR3. This rearrangement joins TRDV2 to TRDJ1; maybe TRDD3 (5 bases). CDR1 and CDR2 from the germline V gene are GEAIGNYY and EKD. The CDR3 extends over 14 amino acids. The germline V and J ends were trimmed by 1 base and 2 bases, with 10 bases remaining between them. CDR3 in DNA: TGTGCCTGTGACACTAGAGCTGGGACCGATAAACTCATCTTT. Amino acids: CACDTRAGTDKLIF.

As for this clone: A much larger clone lies a single base off, so this may be a read error. V is TRDV2 and J is TRDJ1; TRDD3 matches at 13 bases. The germline V gene has CDR1 GEAIGNYY and CDR2 EKD. The CDR3 length is 22 residues. Unmatched junction bases numbered 21, after V lost 3 bases and J lost 0 bases. CDR3 sequence reads: CACDPANWGIRGPGHYTDKLIF. For the CDR3, the DNA is TGTGCCTGTGACCCCGCCAACTGGGGGATACGCGGGCCGGGACATTACACCGATAAACTCATCTTT.

In its sample, this clone was seen a few times. The chain couples TRDV2 to TRDJ1, with a possible D match to TRDD3 (6 bases). The germline gives CDR1 GEAIGNYY, CDR2 EKD. This CDR3 is 16 amino acids long. Trimming removed 2 bases from V and 4 bases from J, with 19 bases in between. CDR3 loop: CACDRGWACLGDKLIF. Here the CDR3 DNA reads TGTGCCTGTGACAGGGGATGGGCTTGCCTCGGCGATAAACTCATCTTT.

The chain combines TRDV1 with TRDJ1; D is uncertain. V dropped 5 bases and J dropped 0 bases, with 16 bases sitting between them. This CDR3 is built from 16 residues. Germline-derived CDR1 and CDR2 are TSWWSYY and QGS. In nucleotides, the CDR3 is TGTGCTCTTGGGCAACCTCAGAGGGCCTACACCGATAAACTCATCTTT. Translated, it gives CALGQPQRAYTDKLIF.

The chain links TRDV1 to TRDJ1, with TRDD3 matching over 10 bases. CDR3 length: 19 amino acids. The germline CDR1 and CDR2 sequences are TSWWSYY and QGS. V was pared by 3 bases and J by 10 bases, with 23 bases of the junction left unmatched. The CDR3, as DNA: TGTGCTCTTGGGGACCTCACTTCCATCGCAGGTCCGGGGGATACGGGACTCATCTTT. Its protein product is CALGDLTSIAGPGDTGLIF.

The chain recombines TRDV1 with TRDJ1; D gene ambiguous. V was cut by 2 bases and J by 3 bases, with 31 bases left in between. The length of the CDR3 is 21 residues. Germline V gives CDR1 TSWWSYY, CDR2 QGS. The CDR3 coding sequence is TGTGCTCTTGGGGAAATCCCCGCCCCTTTCCCCTCCAAGGTAGGGGCCGATAAACTCATCTTT. Protein product: CALGEIPAPFPSKVGADKLIF.

This clone has a handful of counts. The rearrangement uses TRDV1 and TRDJ1, with 13 bases that match TRDD3. Germline trimming cut 3 bases from V and 0 bases from J; bases unmatched to any gene: 22. The CDR3 covers 23 residues. The V gene's germline CDR1 is TSWWSYY and CDR2 QGS. CDR3 protein: CALGEGSHPLLLGDTEYTDKLIF. DNA for the CDR3: TGTGCTCTTGGGGAGGGATCCCACCCACTTTTACTGGGGGATACGGAGTACACCGATAAACTCATCTTT.

V usage is TRDV1 and J usage is TRDJ1; 13 bases line up with TRDD3. The germline gives CDR1 TSWWSYY, CDR2 QGS. Trimming took 1 base from V and 3 from J; bases not matched to a gene: 23. The CDR3 sequence is 23 residues long. For the CDR3, the DNA is TGTGCTCTTGGGGAACCCCTTCTTGCGAGCGGTACTGGGGGATACGCTCCCGCCGATAAACTCATCTTT. The encoded protein is CALGEPLLASGTGGYAPADKLIF.

This chain connects TRDV1 to TRDJ1, with 12 bases matching TRDD3. V gave up 3 bases and J gave up 7 bases; unmatched junction bases: 21. This CDR3 region has 20 residues. Per the germline V gene, CDR1 is TSWWSYY and CDR2 is QGS. The DNA of the CDR3 is TGTGCTCTTGGGGAGAGATTTCCTACACCTTTACTGGGGGATACCCTTAAACTCATCTTT. Encoded protein: CALGERFPTPLLGDTLKLIF.

In its sample, this clone was seen a few times. The rearrangement uses TRDV1 and TRDJ1; 12 bases fit TRDD3. CDR3 length equals 23 residues. V lost 0 bases, J lost 3 bases, and 23 bases stayed unmatched. The germline gives CDR1 TSWWSYY, CDR2 QGS. DNA of the CDR3: TGTGCTCTTGGGGAACTTGTCAGGCCTTCCTGTTTCGGGCTGGGGGATACGCCCGATAAACTCATCTTT. Its protein product is CALGELVRPSCFGLGDTPDKLIF.

This clone was recorded a few times. V is TRDV2 and J is TRDJ1, with D hard to call. Germline assignment: CDR1 GEAIGNYY and CDR2 EKD. V was pared by 5 bases and J by 5 bases, with 5 bases between. This CDR3 is 10 amino acids long. Here the CDR3 reads CACVPDKLIF. CDR3 coding DNA: TGTGCCTGTGTTCCGGATAAACTCATCTTT.

This clone was detected a few times. Germline and junction disagree at one end, which may indicate a read error. At the DNA level, this CDR3 is encoded by other sequences in the same sample as well. The V call is TRDV2, the J call TRDJ1, with a possible D match to TRDD2 (5 bases). Germline-derived CDR1 and CDR2 are GEAIGNYY and EKD. This CDR3 is 17 amino acids long. The CDR3 bases are TGTGCCTCTCCTAACCTTCTGCTCGTGAGGGTCACCGATAAGCTCATCTTT. This gives the protein CASPNLLLVRVTDKLIF.

In this sample, this clone turned up a few times. J is TRDJ1 and V is TRDV1; the match to TRDD3 covers 12 bases. V lost 3 bases and J lost 0; bases outside the gene matches: 11. The germline V gene encodes CDR1 TSWWSYY and CDR2 QGS. There are 19 residues in the CDR3. In nucleotides, the CDR3 is TGTGCTCTTGGGGAGGGGCCTAACTGGGGGATACATAACACCGATAAACTCATCTTT. Translated: CALGEGPNWGIHNTDKLIF.

The chain couples TRAV29/DV5 to TRDJ1; TRDD3 is a possible D gene (6 bases). Trimming cost V 0 bases and J 0 bases, with 21 bases left between them. This CDR3 comprises 18 residues. Germline CDR1 NSMFDY, CDR2 ISSIKDK. The CDR3 here is CAASAGAWGCPYTDKLIF. The CDR3 DNA follows: TGTGCAGCAAGCGCGGGTGCTTGGGGATGCCCGTACACCGATAAACTCATCTTT.

V and J are TRDV1 and TRDJ1, with D unclear. Germline V gives CDR1 TSWWSYY, CDR2 QGS. Between the trimmed V and J ends, which lost 0 bases and 5 bases, there was a span of 19 bases. This CDR3 is built from 17 residues. The CDR3 DNA reads as TGTGCTCTTGGGGAACTGAAACGTAACTGTGGTGGGGATAAACTCATCTTT. It specifies CALGELKRNCGGDKLIF.

Points on this clone: At one of its ends the junction is not consistent with the germline gene, which may arise from a read error. J is TRDJ1 and V is TRDV1; a possible D gene is TRDD3 (9 bases). Per the germline V gene, CDR1 is TSWWSYY and CDR2 is QGS. The CDR3 sequence is 23 residues long. CDR3 in DNA: TGCGCTCTTGGGGAAACCGACTTCCTACGGGGAGGGTACTGGGGGAGCCTAACCGATAAACTCATCTTT. Translation gives CALGETDFLRGGYWGSLTDKLIF.

V usage is TRDV1 and J usage is TRDJ1; TRDD2 is a possible D gene (8 bases). This CDR3 contains 21 residues. Germline CDR1 TSWWSYY, CDR2 QGS. Trimming shortened V by 3 bases and J by 10 bases, and 39 bases separated the two germline ends. The CDR3 DNA reads TGTGCTCTTGGGGAGCTTCCTACAGCGGTCCCTGGGGATATGGAGATAGGTGGACTCATCTTT. Translated: CALGELPTAVPGDMEIGGLIF.

The chain joins TRDV1 to TRDJ1; 7 nucleotides align to TRDD3. CDR1 is TSWWSYY, CDR2 QGS, per germline. CDR3 length equals 18 residues. After removal of 4 bases from V and 0 bases from J, the junction contained 14 bases not matched to a gene. The DNA for the CDR3 is TGTGCTCTTGGGGGGGGGCGGGTGGATACGGTGTACACCGATAAACTCATCTTT. Translated: CALGGGRVDTVYTDKLIF.